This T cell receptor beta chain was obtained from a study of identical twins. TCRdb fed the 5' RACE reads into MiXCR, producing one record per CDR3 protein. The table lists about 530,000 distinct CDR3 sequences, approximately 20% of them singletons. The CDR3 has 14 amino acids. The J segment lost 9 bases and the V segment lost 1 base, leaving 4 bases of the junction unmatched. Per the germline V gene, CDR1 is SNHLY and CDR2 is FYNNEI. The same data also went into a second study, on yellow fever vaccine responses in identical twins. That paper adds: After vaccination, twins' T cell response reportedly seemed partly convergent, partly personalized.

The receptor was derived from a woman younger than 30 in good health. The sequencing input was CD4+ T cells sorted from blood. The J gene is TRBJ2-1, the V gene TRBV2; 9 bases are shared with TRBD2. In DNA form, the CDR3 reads TGTGCCAGCAGTGAAGAGGGACTAGCAGCTGAGCAGTTCTTC. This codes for CASSEEGLAAEQFF.